One sample yielded the 31 T cell receptor beta chains listed below, sequenced in a study of blood T cell repertoires in COVID-19. The assay was immunoSEQ multiplex PCR, and TCRdb's table has in-frame clones only and misses some. In the table there are 50,000 to 70,000 clones, around 90% of which are singletons. Sample: peripheral blood. These receptors were collected from a woman older than 75 with active COVID-19.

V and J are TRBV29-1 and TRBJ2-7, with 10 bases lining up with TRBD2. The V gene end was trimmed by 6 bases and the J gene end by 2 bases; junction bases not matched to a gene: 4. This CDR3 comprises 13 residues. Germline assignment: CDR1 SQVTM and CDR2 ANQGSEA. DNA for the CDR3: TGCAGCGTAATAACTAGCGGGACCTACGAGCAGTACTTC. Protein product: CSVITSGTYEQYF.

This clone was counted a single time. This sequence joins TRBV3-1 (or the pseudogene TRBV3-2) and TRBJ1-1; 9 bases agree with TRBD1. V shed 4 bases and J 4 bases; nucleotides not matched to a gene: 7. Germline values: CDR1 LGHDT, CDR2 YNNKEL (reference sequence). The CDR3 has 15 residues. The CDR3 here is CASSPEQGAGTEAFF. The CDR3 bases are TGTGCCAGCAGCCCCGAACAGGGGGCGGGCACTGAAGCTTTCTTT.

Turning to this clone: The junction departs from the called germline gene at one end, perhaps through a read error. V and J are TRBV9 and TRBJ1-4; D unresolved. Germline-derived CDR1 and CDR2 are SGDLS and YYNGEE. CDR3 length equals 14 residues. The CDR3 DNA sequence: TGTGCCAGCAGCGTAGAAGCCACTAGTGAAAAACTGTTTTTT. As protein: CASSVEATSEKLFF.

The chain links TRBV29-1 to TRBJ1-2; D possibly corresponds to TRBD1 (5 bases). With 5 bases removed from V and 4 bases from J, the gap between germline ends came to 11 bases. The CDR3 length is 12 residues. Per germline, CDR1 SQVTM and CDR2 ANQGSEA. The CDR3 loop reads CSVSDRIYGYTF. CDR3 nucleotides: TGCAGCGTTTCCGACAGAATCTATGGCTACACCTTC.

The genes are TRBV9 and TRBJ2-5; 8 nucleotides match TRBD2. V was pared by 3 bases and J by 1 base, with 8 bases of the junction left unmatched. This CDR3 spans 16 amino acids. Germline V lookup: CDR1 SGDLS, CDR2 YYNGEE. The CDR3 is CASSATGAGGQETQYF. The CDR3 region has the DNA TGTGCCAGCAGCGCAACCGGCGCGGGGGGCCAAGAGACCCAGTACTTC.

Worth noting for this clone: Its ends do not fully match the called genes, so a read error is possible. This rearrangement joins TRBV5-1 to TRBJ2-3; 10 bases align to TRBD1. Germline assignment: CDR1 SGHRS and CDR2 YFSETQ. This CDR3 has 17 residues. The CDR3 nucleotides are TGCGCCAGCAGTTTGGGACAGGGGACGGGAGACATAGATACGCAGTATTTT. It specifies CASSLGQGTGDIDTQYF.

The rearrangement links TRBV28 to TRBJ1-1, with a possible D match to TRBD1 (5 bases). CDR3 length: 12 residues. Germline V lookup: CDR1 MDHEN, CDR2 SYDVKM. V was cut by 8 bases and J by 0 bases, with 7 bases left in between. CDR3: CASRQMNTEAFF. The CDR3 coding sequence is TGTGCCAGCCGACAGATGAACACTGAAGCTTTCTTT.

The V call is TRBV5-6, the J call TRBJ2-5; 11 bases agree with TRBD2. This CDR3 region has 18 residues. CDR1 is SGHDT and CDR2 is YYEEEE in the germline V gene. V trimming: 3 bases; J trimming: 4 bases; junction bases outside the gene matches: 14. In DNA form, the CDR3 reads TGTGCCAGCAGCTCCGGGACTAGCGGATTTCGGAGCGGAGAGACCCAGTACTTC. Its protein product is CASSSGTSGFRSGETQYF.

The rearrangement links TRBV3-1 (or the pseudogene TRBV3-2) to TRBJ1-1, with no clear D. The CDR3 totals 14 residues. V lost 4 bases, J lost 1 base, and 10 bases lay in between. Germline CDR1 LGHDT, CDR2 YNNKEL (reference sequence). CDR3 protein: CASSPGVQNTEAFF. The CDR3 DNA sequence: TGTGCCAGCAGCCCCGGTGTTCAGAACACTGAAGCTTTCTTT.

This clone appeared a few times. The gene calls are TRBV21-1 and TRBJ2-1; no DNA check was done on the table's D call, TRBD1. TRBV21-1 is a recognized pseudogene. This CDR3 has 15 residues. The CDR3 DNA reads as TGTGCCAGCAGCGGACAGGGGCAAATGTTCAATGAGCAGTTCTTC. Translation gives CASSGQGQMFNEQFF.

This chain connects TRBV7-2 to TRBJ2-5, with D uncertain. V lost 1 base to trimming and J lost 4 bases, with 7 bases between them. Germline V lookup: CDR1 SGHTA, CDR2 FQGNSA. The CDR3 contains 13 residues. CDR3: CASSLDIPETQYF. The CDR3 DNA sequence: TGTGCCAGCAGCTTAGACATCCCAGAGACCCAGTACTTC.

The V call is TRBV19, the J call TRBJ2-5; the match to TRBD2 covers 8 bases. The junction had 4 bases not matched to a gene; V was cut back by 5 bases and J by 5 bases. The CDR3 has 13 amino acids. CDR1 is LNHDA, CDR2 SQIVND, per germline (reference sequence). CDR3 protein: CASSPPGGETQYF. For the CDR3, the DNA is TGTGCCAGTAGTCCACCGGGGGGGGAGACCCAGTACTTC.

The CDR3 here is CASSQSSTGELFF. CDR3 in DNA: TGCGCCAGCAGCCAATCTTCCACCGGGGAGCTGTTTTTT. J is TRBJ2-2 and V is TRBV4-1; D uncertain. Germline-derived CDR1 and CDR2 are MGHRA and YSYEKL. The CDR3 spans 13 residues. The V end lost 2 bases, the J end lost 4 bases, and 5 bases lay between the germline ends.

The chain carries TRBV28 and TRBJ2-3, with TRBD2 matching over 14 bases. Germline CDR1 and CDR2: MDHEN and SYDVKM. With 4 bases clipped from V and 2 bases from J, the junction kept 17 bases outside the gene matches. The CDR3 spans 21 residues. The CDR3 DNA sequence: TGTGCCAGCAGTTCGCCCTACCCCGCCGGGACTAGCGGGGGTGACACAGATACGCAGTATTTT. Its protein is CASSSPYPAGTSGGDTDTQYF.

The chain combines TRBV5-1 with TRBJ2-2, with TRBD2 identical over 11 bases. The CDR3 is 16 residues long. The V gene end was trimmed by 4 bases and the J gene end by 2 bases; junction bases not matched to a gene: 4. Germline loops: CDR1 SGHRS, CDR2 YFSETQ. The CDR3 sequence is CASSPGTSGNTGELFF. CDR3 bases: TGCGCCAGCAGCCCCGGGACTAGCGGCAACACCGGGGAGCTGTTTTTT. The variable domain in full, completed from reference TRBV5-1 and TRBJ2-2, reads KAGVTQTPRYLIKTRGQQVTLSCSPISGHRSVSWYQQTPGQGLQFLFEYFSETQRNKGNFPGRFSGRQFSNSRSEMNVSTLELGDSALYLCASSPGTSGNTGELFFGEGSRLTVL.

The chain joins TRBV10-1 to TRBJ1-5, with D maybe TRBD1 (6 bases). The V and J ends lost 2 bases and 0 bases respectively, with 17 bases between them. Per the germline V gene, CDR1 is WNHNN and CDR2 is SYGVQD (reference sequence). The CDR3 spans 18 residues. The CDR3 DNA is TGCGCCAGCAGTGAGAGGGGGTTGGGCCGTGGTAGCAATCAGCCCCAGCATTTT. Translation gives CASSERGLGRGSNQPQHF.

The V call is TRBV18, the J call TRBJ1-4, with TRBD1 as a possible D gene (6 bases). The CDR3 has 15 amino acids. Trimming removed 7 bases at V and 0 bases at J, with 12 bases between. CDR1 and CDR2 from the germline V gene are KGHSH and LQKENI. The CDR3 protein is CASCGQIATNEKLFF. In DNA form, the CDR3 reads TGTGCCAGCTGCGGACAGATAGCAACTAATGAAAAACTGTTTTTT.

CDR3 DNA sequence: TGTGCCAGCAGTTTCGGACAGGGACGGGGCTACACCTTC. Its protein is CASSFGQGRGYTF. The chain is built from TRBV27 and TRBJ1-2; 8 bases match TRBD1. Germline V CDR1 and CDR2: MNHEY, SMNVEV (reference sequence). The ends lost 3 bases at V and 8 bases at J; junction bases unmatched: 5. The CDR3 totals 13 residues.

This rearrangement joins TRBV19 to TRBJ1-2; 7 positions agree with TRBD1. The CDR3 consists of 14 residues. CDR1 and CDR2 from the germline V gene are LNHDA and SQIVND (reference sequence). V gave up 5 bases and J gave up 0 bases; unmatched junction bases: 3. The CDR3 region has the DNA TGTGCCAGTAGTGCTGGGACAGCTAACTATGGCTACACCTTC. Translated, it gives CASSAGTANYGYTF.

This clone occurred once. V and J are TRBV5-6 and TRBJ2-7; 7 nucleotides align to TRBD2. V lost 1 base to trimming and J lost 7 bases; unmatched junction nucleotides: 14. CDR3 size: 16 residues. Germline CDR1 reads SGHDT; CDR2 reads YYEEEE. CDR3 amino acids: CASSLLSSGRLGEQYF. The CDR3 bases are TGTGCCAGCAGCTTGCTGTCTAGCGGTCGCTTGGGTGAGCAGTACTTC.

This clone occurred once. V is TRBV19 and J is TRBJ2-1; possible D gene TRBD2, 5 bases. From germline, CDR1 is LNHDA and CDR2 SQIVND (reference sequence). This CDR3 contains 14 residues. V lost 4 bases, J lost 3 bases, and 10 bases lay in between. CDR3 DNA sequence: TGTGCCAGTAGTAGCCCGGGGATCTACAATGAGCAGTTCTTC. Its protein product is CASSSPGIYNEQFF.

The genes are TRBV5-1 and TRBJ1-5, with a weak D call TRBD1 (6 bases). There are 13 residues in the CDR3. Trimming pared 0 bases from V and 6 bases from J, leaving 7 bases between. CDR1 is SGHRS, CDR2 YFSETQ, per germline. The CDR3 reads CASSLEGVQPQHF. As DNA, the CDR3 is TGCGCCAGCAGCTTGGAGGGGGTTCAGCCCCAGCATTTT.

The chain carries TRBV10-3 and TRBJ2-7; 10 bases line up with TRBD1. V lost 7 bases, J lost 5 bases, and 11 bases stayed unmatched. The CDR3 extends over 15 amino acids. Looked up from germline, CDR1 is ENHRY and CDR2 is SYGVKD. CDR3: CAINDLGQGFDEQYF. CDR3 DNA sequence: TGTGCCATCAATGATTTGGGACAGGGGTTCGACGAGCAGTACTTC.

The count of this clone is one. The V and J genes are TRBV27 and TRBJ2-5; TRBD2 matches 13 bases. Germline V lookup: CDR1 MNHEY, CDR2 SMNVEV (reference sequence). With V trimmed by 6 bases and J by 5 bases, 15 bases remained unmatched. This CDR3 region has 18 residues. The CDR3 spells CASRETSGGAGGWETQYF. The CDR3 DNA reads TGTGCCAGCAGGGAAACTAGCGGGGGGGCTGGGGGTTGGGAGACCCAGTACTTC.

The rearrangement uses TRBV6-5 and TRBJ1-5, with a tentative D call TRBD1 (6 bases). Germline V gene lookup returns CDR1 MNHEY and CDR2 SVGAGI. Deletions cut 6 bases from V and 5 bases from J, with 14 bases between. CDR3 size: 14 residues. DNA for the CDR3: TGTGCCAGCAGAGACCACAGGGCGGATCAGCCCCAGCATTTT. Amino acid sequence: CASRDHRADQPQHF.

The chain combines TRBV28 with TRBJ1-4; D is unclear. V was cut by 5 bases and J by 0 bases, with 7 bases left in between. This CDR3 region has 14 residues. Germline CDR1 is MDHEN and CDR2 is SYDVKM. The CDR3 DNA reads TGTGCCAGCAGTCCAGGCTCAACTAATGAAAAACTGTTTTTT. This gives the protein CASSPGSTNEKLFF.

This chain links TRBV4-1 with TRBJ1-2; no reliable D call. CDR3 length: 18 amino acids. The V end was cut by 7 bases, the J end by 0 bases, with 24 bases between. Germline values: CDR1 MGHRA, CDR2 YSYEKL. The CDR3 bases are TGCGCCAGCACCACCGTTCAGGATCTGGGAGGTGCTAACTATGGCTACACCTTC. It yields the protein CASTTVQDLGGANYGYTF.

This chain uses TRBV6-4 with TRBJ2-7, with 12 bases matching TRBD2. The V gene's germline CDR1 is MRHNA and CDR2 SNTAGT. CDR3 size: 17 residues. J was trimmed by 4 bases and V by 0 bases; bases with no gene match: 7. CDR3 nucleotide sequence: TGTGCCAGCAGTGACTCTACCCCCGGACTAGCGGGATACGAGCAGTACGTC. This encodes CASSDSTPGLAGYEQYV.

The chain uses TRBV28 and TRBJ2-3; TRBD2 matches at 15 bases. Trimming cost V 9 bases and J 3 bases; bases outside gene matches: 10. Per germline, CDR1 MDHEN and CDR2 SYDVKM. CDR3 length equals 17 residues. For the CDR3, the DNA is TGTGCCAGTCTCGGACTAGCGGGGGGGCCGGGAACAGATACGCAGTATTTT. Protein: CASLGLAGGPGTDTQYF.

The chain has TRBV19 and TRBJ1-1; TRBD1 is a possible D gene (6 bases). Per the germline V gene, CDR1 is LNHDA and CDR2 is SQIVND (reference sequence). The CDR3 has 14 amino acids. V lost 6 bases to trimming and J lost 1 base, with 12 bases between them. CDR3 protein: CASRPGTTNTEAFF. For the CDR3, the DNA is TGTGCCAGTAGACCCGGGACAACGAACACTGAAGCTTTCTTT.

V and J are TRBV12-3 or TRBV12-4 and TRBJ2-7; D is possibly TRBD1 (6 bases). Trimming shortened V by 5 bases and J by 1 base, and 9 bases separated the two germline ends. This CDR3 spans 13 amino acids. Written as DNA, the CDR3 is TGTGCCAGCAGTCCGGGACATTCCTACGAGCAGTACGTC. Its protein is CASSPGHSYEQYV.